This entry features one TCR beta chain sequence. Its antigen is not known. The CDR3 has 13 residues. Trimming took off 2 bases at V and 8 bases at J, with 13 bases between the two ends. Germline V gene data show CDR1 as SGHRS and CDR2 as YFSETQ. The sample comes from a study of blood T cells in healthy people across ages. General study findings and limits: Higher naive T cell percentage went strongly together with higher TCR beta diversity.

The study drew donors from healthy Caucasian individuals in Russia aged roughly 6 to 90. Per-sample yields of isolated PBMCs were at least 7 million. Together with a sample-barcoded 5' primer, a J-beta primer mix was included in a second PCR lasting roughly 6 to 12 cycles. Any given sample supplied a minimum of 3 million CDR3-containing paired-end reads. MiXCR, applied by TCRdb to the 5' RACE reads, yields one record per CDR3 protein. The data contain over 950,000 distinct CDR3 sequences, approximately 38% of them singletons. Sequencing was done on a sample of blood. This chain links TRBV5-1 with TRBJ1-2; D unclear. This clonotype was sampled from a man aged 18 to 35 in good health. The CDR3 DNA sequence: TGCGCCAGCAGCTTCGACGGTCTCTCAGGCTACACCTTC. Protein product: CASSFDGLSGYTF.